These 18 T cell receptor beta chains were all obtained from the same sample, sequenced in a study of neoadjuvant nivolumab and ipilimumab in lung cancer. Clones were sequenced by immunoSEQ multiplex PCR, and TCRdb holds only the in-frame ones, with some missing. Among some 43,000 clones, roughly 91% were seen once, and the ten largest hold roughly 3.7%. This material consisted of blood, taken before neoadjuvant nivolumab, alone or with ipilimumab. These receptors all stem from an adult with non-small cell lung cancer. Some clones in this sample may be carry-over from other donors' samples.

DNA of the CDR3: TGTGCCAGCTCACGACAGGGGAACACTGAAGCTTTCTTT. Its protein is CASSRQGNTEAFF. The chain links TRBV9 to TRBJ1-1; 7 bases align to TRBD1. Germline assignment: CDR1 SGDLS and CDR2 YYNGEE. The length of the CDR3 is 13 residues. V dropped 7 bases and J dropped 1; count of bases not matched to a gene: 4.

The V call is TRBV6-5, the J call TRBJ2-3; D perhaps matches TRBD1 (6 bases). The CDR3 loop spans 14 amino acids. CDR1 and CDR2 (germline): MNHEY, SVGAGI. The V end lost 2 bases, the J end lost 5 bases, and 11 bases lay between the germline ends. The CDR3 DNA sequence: TGTGCCAGCAGTTACACGGACAGAATAGATACGCAGTATTTT. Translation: CASSYTDRIDTQYF.

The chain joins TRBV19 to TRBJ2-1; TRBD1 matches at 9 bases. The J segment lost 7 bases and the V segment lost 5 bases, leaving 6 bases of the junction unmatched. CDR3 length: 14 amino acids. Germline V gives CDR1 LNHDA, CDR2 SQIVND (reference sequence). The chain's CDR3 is CASSPGTGWNEQFF. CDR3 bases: TGTGCCAGTAGTCCCGGGACAGGGTGGAATGAGCAGTTCTTC.

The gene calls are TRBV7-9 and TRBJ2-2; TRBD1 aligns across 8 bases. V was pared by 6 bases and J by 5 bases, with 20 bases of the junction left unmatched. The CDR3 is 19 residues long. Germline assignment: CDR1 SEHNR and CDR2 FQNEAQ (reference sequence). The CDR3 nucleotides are TGTGCCAGCAGTTCATCCCCCCCCCTGAGGACAGGGAGAACCGGGGAGCTGTTTTTT. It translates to CASSSSPPLRTGRTGELFF. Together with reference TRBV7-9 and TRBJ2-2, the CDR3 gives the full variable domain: DTGVSQNPRHKITKRGQNVTFRCDPISEHNRLYWYRQTLGQGPEFLTYFQNEAQLEKSRLLSDRFSAERPKGSFSTLEIQRTEQGDSAMYLCASSSSPPLRTGRTGELFFGEGSRLTVL.

The CDR3 protein is CASSSTSGFSYEQYF. The CDR3 nucleotides are TGTGCCAGCAGCTCGACTAGCGGGTTCTCCTACGAGCAGTACTTC. The chain combines TRBV7-9 with TRBJ2-7; 10 nucleotides align to TRBD2. Germline-derived CDR1 and CDR2 are SEHNR and FQNEAQ (reference sequence). The CDR3 covers 15 residues. V lost 4 bases and J lost 0; bases outside the gene matches: 3.

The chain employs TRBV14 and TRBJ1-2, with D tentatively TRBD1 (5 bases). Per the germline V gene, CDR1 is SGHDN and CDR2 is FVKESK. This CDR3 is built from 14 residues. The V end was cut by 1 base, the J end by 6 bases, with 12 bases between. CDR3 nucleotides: TGTGCCAGCAGCCAAGTATCATCGGGGGATGGCTACACCTTC. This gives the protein CASSQVSSGDGYTF.

Here the CDR3 DNA reads TGTGCCAGCATCCCAGACACAACGAAAAGTTACGAGCAGTACTTC. Translated: CASIPDTTKSYEQYF. This rearrangement joins TRBV6-1 to TRBJ2-7; D call uncertain. The CDR3 length is 15 residues. Germline V gives CDR1 MNHNS, CDR2 SASEGT. The ends were cut back, 7 bases at V and 4 bases at J, with 20 bases in the middle.

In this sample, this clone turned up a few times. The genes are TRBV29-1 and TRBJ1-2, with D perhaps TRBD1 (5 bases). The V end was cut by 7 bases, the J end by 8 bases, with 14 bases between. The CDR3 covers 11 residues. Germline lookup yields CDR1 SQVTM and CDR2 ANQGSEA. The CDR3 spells CSGGEGLGYTF. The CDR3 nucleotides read TGCAGCGGGGGGGAGGGTCTCGGCTACACCTTC. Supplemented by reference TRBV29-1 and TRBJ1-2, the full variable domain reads SAVISQKPSRDICQRGTSLTIQCQVDSQVTMMFWYRQQPGQSLTLIATANQGSEATYESGFVIDKFPISRPNLTFSTLTVSNMSPEDSSIYLCSGGEGLGYTFGSGTRLTVV.

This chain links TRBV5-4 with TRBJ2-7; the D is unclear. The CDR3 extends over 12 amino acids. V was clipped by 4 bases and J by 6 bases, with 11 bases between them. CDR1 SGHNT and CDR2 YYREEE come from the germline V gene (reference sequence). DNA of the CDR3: TGTGCCAGCAGCCCAGGAGTTGGCGAGCAGTACTTC. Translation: CASSPGVGEQYF.

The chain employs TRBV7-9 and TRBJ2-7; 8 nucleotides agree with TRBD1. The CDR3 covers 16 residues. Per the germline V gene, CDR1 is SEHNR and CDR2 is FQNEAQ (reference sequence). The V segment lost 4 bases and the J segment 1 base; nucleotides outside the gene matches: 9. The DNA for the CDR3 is TGTGCCAGCAGCTCCATTAGGGACAGGTTATCCTACGAGCAGTACTTC. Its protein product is CASSSIRDRLSYEQYF.

For the CDR3, the DNA is TGCGCCAGCAGCTTGGCCCAAAGGGTGGGAGATACGCAGTATTTT. It translates to CASSLAQRVGDTQYF. V is TRBV5-1 and J is TRBJ2-3; D is undetermined. Between the trimmed V and J ends, which lost 0 bases and 5 bases, there was a span of 13 bases. There are 15 residues in the CDR3. Looked up from germline, CDR1 is SGHRS and CDR2 is YFSETQ.

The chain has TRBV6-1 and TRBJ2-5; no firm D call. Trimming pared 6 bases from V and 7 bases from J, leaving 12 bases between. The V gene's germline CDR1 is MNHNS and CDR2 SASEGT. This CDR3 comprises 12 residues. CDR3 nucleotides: TGTGCCAGCAGGCCAGAGGTTCCGACCCAGTACTTC. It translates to CASRPEVPTQYF.

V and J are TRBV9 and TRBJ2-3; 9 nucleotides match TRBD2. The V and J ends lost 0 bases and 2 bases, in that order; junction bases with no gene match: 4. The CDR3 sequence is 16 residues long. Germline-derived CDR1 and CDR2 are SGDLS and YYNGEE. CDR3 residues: CASSVGASGITDTQYF. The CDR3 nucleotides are TGTGCCAGCAGCGTAGGTGCTAGCGGGATCACAGATACGCAGTATTTT.

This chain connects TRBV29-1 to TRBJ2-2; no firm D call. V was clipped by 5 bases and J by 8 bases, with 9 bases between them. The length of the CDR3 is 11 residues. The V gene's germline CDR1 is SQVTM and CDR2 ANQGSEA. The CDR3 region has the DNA TGCAGCGTTTATATGGGTGGGGAGCTGTTTTTT. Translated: CSVYMGGELFF.

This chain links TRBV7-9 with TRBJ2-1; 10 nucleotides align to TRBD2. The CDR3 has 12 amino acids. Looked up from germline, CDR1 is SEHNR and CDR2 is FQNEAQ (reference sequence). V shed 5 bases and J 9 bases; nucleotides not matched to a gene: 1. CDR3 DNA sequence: TGTGCCAGCAGCCGGACTAGCGGTGAGCAGTTCTTC. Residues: CASSRTSGEQFF.

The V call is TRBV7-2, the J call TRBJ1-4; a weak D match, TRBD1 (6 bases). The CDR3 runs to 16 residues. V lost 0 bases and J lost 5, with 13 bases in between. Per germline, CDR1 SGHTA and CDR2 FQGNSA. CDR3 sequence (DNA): TGTGCCAGCAGCTTAGCGGGGGGCGCATCGAATGAAAAACTGTTTTTT. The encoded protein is CASSLAGGASNEKLFF.

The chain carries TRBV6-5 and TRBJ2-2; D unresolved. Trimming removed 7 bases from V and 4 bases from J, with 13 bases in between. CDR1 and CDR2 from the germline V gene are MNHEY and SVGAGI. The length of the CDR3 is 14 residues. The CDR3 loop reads CASKVTRVTGELFF. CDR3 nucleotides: TGTGCCAGCAAAGTTACTCGGGTCACCGGGGAGCTGTTTTTT.

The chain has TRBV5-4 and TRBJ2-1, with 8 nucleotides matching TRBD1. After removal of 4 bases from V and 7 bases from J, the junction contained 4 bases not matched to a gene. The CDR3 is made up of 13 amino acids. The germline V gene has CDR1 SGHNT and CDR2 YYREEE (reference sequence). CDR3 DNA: TGTGCCAGCAGCCCCTGGGACAGGAATGAGCAGTTCTTC. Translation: CASSPWDRNEQFF.